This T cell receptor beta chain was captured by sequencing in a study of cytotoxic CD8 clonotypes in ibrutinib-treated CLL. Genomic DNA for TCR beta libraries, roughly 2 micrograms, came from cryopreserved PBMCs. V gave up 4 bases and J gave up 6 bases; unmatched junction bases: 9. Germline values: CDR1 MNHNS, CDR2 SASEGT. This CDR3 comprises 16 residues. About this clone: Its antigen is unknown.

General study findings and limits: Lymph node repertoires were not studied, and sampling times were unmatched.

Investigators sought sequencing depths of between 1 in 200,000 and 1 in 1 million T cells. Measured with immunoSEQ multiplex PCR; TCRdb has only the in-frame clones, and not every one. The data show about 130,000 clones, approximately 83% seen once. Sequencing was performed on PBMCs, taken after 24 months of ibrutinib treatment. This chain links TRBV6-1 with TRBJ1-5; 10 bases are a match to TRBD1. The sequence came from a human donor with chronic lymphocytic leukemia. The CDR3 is CASSARQGATGQPQHF. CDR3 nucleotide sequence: TGTGCCAGCAGTGCACGACAGGGGGCTACGGGTCAGCCCCAGCATTTT.